This T cell receptor beta chain was found in a study of T cell clusters in autoimmune cytopenias. Study-wide points: TRB repertoire shifts in secondary cytopenia and chronic lymphocytic leukemia mostly reflected lymphoma, not autoimmunity.

Per the germline V gene, CDR1 is SQVTM and CDR2 is ANQGSEA. The CDR3 is 13 amino acids. TRB amplification used approximately 250 ng of peripheral blood genomic DNA. TRB rearrangements were amplified by touch-down multiplex PCR with mixed TRB-A/B primers. TCRdb reprocessed the multiplex PCR reads and reports one entry per CDR3 protein, with no DNA. The sample table sets out 4,200 or so distinct CDR3 sequences. By frequency, this clonotype registers large. Antigen specificity is unknown. The data were also submitted as part of a second study, on T cell repertoires in aging, cancer and after chemotherapy. In that study: Clear clonal overlap appeared across healthy donor samples taken over several months to years. Untreated cancer patients had significantly lower blood TCR diversity than age-matched healthy donors.

Sequencing was carried out using peripheral blood. The source is a human donor in good health. The V and J genes are TRBV29-1 and TRBJ1-4; TCRdb returns TRBD1, unconfirmable since there is no DNA. The CDR3 region is CSVVDTSNEKLFF.